This T cell receptor beta chain comes out of a study of blood T cells in healthy people across ages. Study as a whole: For every two T cells, template switching captured about one barcoded beta molecule. Study-level points and caveats: Calculation of diversity from one million T cells yielded estimates considered to be underestimates. Percentage of naive T cells showed a strong correlation with TCR beta diversity.

The CDR3 has 13 residues. J gave up 5 bases and V 5 bases, and 5 bases lay outside the gene matches. Germline CDR1 SEHNR, CDR2 FQNEAQ (reference sequence). This clonotype was observed many times. What it binds is not known. Then a second PCR, running roughly 7 to 11 cycles, was carried out with a sample-barcoded 5' primer and a J-beta primer mix. TCRdb itself ran the 5' RACE reads through MiXCR, one entry per CDR3 protein. There are 590,000 or so distinct CDR3 sequences in the sample; under 30% occur only once, and about 15% lies in the top ten. The rearrangement uses TRBV7-9 and TRBJ1-1; 7 bases align to TRBD1. This clonotype was sampled from an elderly woman in good health. Input material: blood. The CDR3 sequence: CASSPQGETEAFF. CDR3 DNA sequence: TGTGCCAGCAGCCCGCAGGGGGAGACTGAAGCTTTCTTT.